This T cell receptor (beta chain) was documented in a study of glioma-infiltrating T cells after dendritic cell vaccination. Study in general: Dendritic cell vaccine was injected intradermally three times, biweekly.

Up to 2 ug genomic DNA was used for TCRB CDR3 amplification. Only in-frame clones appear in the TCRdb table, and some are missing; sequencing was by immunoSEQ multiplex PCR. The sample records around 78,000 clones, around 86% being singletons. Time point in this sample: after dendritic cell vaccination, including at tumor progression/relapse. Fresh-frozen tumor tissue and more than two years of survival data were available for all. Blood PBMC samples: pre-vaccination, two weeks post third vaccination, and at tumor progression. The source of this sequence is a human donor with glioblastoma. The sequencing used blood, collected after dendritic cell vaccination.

For the CDR3, the DNA is TGCGCCAGCAGTAGCGGGGTCGGCACAGATACGCAGTATTTT. It codes for CASSSGVGTDTQYF. The rearrangement links TRBV10-2 to TRBJ2-3, with 7 bases aligning to TRBD2. V shed 5 bases, J shed 1 base, and the junction held 3 bases outside the gene matches. The CDR3 is 14 residues long. CDR1 is WSHSY, CDR2 SAAADI, per germline.